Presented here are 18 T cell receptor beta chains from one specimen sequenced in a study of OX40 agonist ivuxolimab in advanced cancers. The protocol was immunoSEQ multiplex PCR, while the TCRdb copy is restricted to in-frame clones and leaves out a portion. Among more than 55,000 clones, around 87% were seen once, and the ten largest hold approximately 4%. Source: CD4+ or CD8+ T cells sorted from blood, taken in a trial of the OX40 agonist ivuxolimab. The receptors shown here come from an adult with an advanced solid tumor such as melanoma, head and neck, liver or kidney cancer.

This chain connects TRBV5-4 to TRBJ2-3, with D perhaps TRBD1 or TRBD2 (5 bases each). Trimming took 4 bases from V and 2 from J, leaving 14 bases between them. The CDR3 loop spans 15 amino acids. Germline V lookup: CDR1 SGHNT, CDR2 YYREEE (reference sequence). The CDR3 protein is CASSLVGDLTDTQYF. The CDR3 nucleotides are TGTGCCAGCAGCCTCGTGGGGGACCTCACAGATACGCAGTATTTT.

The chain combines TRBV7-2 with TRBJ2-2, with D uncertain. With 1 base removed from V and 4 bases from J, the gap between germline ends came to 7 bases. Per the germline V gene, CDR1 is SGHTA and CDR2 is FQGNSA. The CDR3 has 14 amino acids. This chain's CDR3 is CASSLVSATGELFF. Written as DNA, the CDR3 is TGTGCCAGCAGCTTAGTATCAGCCACCGGGGAGCTGTTTTTT.

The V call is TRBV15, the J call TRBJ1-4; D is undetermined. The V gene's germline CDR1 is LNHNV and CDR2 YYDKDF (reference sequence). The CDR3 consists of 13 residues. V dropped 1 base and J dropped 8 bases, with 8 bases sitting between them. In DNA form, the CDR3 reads TGTGCCACCAGCAGAGCTCGAGCAGAAAAACTGTTTTTT. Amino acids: CATSRARAEKLFF.

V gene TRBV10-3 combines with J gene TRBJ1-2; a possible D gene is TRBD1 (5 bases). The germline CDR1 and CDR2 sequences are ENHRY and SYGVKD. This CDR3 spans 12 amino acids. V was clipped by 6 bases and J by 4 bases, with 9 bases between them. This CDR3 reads CAIRAGLYGYTF. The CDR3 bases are TGTGCCATCAGGGCGGGACTCTATGGCTACACCTTC.

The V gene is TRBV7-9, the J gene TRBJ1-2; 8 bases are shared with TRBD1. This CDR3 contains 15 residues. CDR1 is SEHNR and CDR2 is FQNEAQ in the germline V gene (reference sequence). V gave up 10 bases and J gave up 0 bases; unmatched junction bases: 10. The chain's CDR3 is CATTPRTGTNYGYTF. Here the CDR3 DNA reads TGTGCCACCACCCCTAGGACAGGGACTAACTATGGCTACACCTTC.

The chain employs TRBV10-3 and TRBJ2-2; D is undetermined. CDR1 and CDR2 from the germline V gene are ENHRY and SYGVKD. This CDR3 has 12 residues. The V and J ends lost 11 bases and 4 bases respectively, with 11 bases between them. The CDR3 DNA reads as TGTGCCCTAGGAGAGTCCACCGGGGAGCTGTTTTTT. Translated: CALGESTGELFF.

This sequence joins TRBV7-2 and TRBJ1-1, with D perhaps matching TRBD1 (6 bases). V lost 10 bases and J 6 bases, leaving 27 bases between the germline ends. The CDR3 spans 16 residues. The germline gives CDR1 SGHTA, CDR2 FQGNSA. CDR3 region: CATVQGRKGLGSEAFF. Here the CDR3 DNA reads TGTGCCACAGTACAGGGAAGAAAAGGCCTTGGCTCTGAAGCTTTCTTT. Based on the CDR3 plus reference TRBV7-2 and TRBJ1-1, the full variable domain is GAGVSQSPSNKVTEKGKDVELRCDPISGHTALYWYRQSLGQGLEFLIYFQGNSAPDKSGLPSDRFSAERTGGSVSTLTIQRTQQEDSAVYLCATVQGRKGLGSEAFFGQGTRLTVV.

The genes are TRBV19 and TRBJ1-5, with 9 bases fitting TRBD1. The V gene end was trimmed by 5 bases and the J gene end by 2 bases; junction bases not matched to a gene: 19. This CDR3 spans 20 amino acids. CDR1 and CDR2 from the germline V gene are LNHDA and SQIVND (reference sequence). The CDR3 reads CASSRNRGGQGRFGNQPQHF. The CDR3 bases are TGTGCCAGTAGTCGAAACAGAGGGGGACAGGGACGGTTTGGCAATCAGCCCCAGCATTTT.

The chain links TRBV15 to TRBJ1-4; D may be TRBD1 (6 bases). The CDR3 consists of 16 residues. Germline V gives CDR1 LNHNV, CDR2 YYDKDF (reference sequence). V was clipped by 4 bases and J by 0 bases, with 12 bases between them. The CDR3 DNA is TGTGCCACCAGCAAGGGCAGGGGAGCAACTAATGAAAAACTGTTTTTT. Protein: CATSKGRGATNEKLFF.

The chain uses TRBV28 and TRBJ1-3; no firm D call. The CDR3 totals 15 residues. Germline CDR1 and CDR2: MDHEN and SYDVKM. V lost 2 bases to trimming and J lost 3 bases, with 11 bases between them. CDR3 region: CASSLGRLDGNTIYF. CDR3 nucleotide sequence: TGTGCCAGCAGTTTAGGGCGACTAGATGGAAACACCATATATTTT.

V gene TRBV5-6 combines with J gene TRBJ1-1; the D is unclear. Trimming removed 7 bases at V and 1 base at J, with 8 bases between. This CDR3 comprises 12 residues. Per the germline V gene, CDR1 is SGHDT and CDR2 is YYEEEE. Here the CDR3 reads CASELPNTEAFF. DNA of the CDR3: TGTGCCAGCGAGCTTCCGAACACTGAAGCTTTCTTT. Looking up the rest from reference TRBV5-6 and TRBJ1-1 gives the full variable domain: DAGVTQSPTHLIKTRGQQVTLRCSPKSGHDTVSWYQQALGQGPQFIFQYYEEEERQRGNFPDRFSGHQFPNYSSELNVNALLLGDSALYLCASELPNTEAFFGQGTRLTVV.

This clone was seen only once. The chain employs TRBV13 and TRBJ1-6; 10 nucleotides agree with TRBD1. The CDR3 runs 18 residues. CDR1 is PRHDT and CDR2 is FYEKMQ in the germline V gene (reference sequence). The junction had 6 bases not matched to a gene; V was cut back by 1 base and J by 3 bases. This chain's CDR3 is CASSLVSGTGVYNSPLHF. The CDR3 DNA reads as TGTGCCAGCAGCTTAGTGAGTGGGACAGGGGTCTATAATTCACCCCTCCACTTT.

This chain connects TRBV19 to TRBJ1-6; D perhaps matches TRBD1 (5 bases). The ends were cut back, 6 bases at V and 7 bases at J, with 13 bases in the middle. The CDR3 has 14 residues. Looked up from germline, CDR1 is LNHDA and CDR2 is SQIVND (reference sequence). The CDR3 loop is CASRSRGGNSPLHF. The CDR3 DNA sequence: TGTGCCAGTAGGTCGAGGGGAGGGAATTCACCCCTCCACTTT.

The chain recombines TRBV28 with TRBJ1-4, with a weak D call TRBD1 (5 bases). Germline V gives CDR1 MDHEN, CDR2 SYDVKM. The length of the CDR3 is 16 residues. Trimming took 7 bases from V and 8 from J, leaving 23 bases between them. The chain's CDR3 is CASTTLRGREQEKLFF. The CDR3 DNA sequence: TGTGCCAGCACGACCCTAAGGGGCAGGGAGCAAGAAAAACTGTTTTTT.

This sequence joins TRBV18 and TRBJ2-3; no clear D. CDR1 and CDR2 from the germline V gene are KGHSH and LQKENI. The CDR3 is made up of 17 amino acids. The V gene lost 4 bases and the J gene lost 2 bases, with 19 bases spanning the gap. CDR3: CASSLLLRETSTDTQYF. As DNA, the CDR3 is TGTGCCAGCTCACTACTTTTGCGCGAAACCTCCACAGATACGCAGTATTTT.

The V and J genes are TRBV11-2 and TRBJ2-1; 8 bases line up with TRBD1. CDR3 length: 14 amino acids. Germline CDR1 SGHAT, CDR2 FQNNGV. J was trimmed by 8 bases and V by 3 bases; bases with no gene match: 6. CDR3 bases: TGTGCCAGCAGCTTGAACAGGGGGGTCCATGAGCAGTTCTTC. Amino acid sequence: CASSLNRGVHEQFF.

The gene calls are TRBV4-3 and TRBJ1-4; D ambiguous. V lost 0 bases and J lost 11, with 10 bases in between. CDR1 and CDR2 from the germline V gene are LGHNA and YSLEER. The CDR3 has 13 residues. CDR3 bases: TGCGCCAGCAGCCAAGATCCGGCCAGTAAACTGTTTTTT. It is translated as CASSQDPASKLFF.

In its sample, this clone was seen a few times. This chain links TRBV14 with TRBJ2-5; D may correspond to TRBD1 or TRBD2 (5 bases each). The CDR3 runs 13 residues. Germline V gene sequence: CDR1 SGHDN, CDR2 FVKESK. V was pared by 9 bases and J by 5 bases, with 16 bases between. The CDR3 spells CASGKRGEETQYF. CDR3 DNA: TGTGCCAGTGGAAAACGGGGCGAGGAGACCCAGTACTTC.